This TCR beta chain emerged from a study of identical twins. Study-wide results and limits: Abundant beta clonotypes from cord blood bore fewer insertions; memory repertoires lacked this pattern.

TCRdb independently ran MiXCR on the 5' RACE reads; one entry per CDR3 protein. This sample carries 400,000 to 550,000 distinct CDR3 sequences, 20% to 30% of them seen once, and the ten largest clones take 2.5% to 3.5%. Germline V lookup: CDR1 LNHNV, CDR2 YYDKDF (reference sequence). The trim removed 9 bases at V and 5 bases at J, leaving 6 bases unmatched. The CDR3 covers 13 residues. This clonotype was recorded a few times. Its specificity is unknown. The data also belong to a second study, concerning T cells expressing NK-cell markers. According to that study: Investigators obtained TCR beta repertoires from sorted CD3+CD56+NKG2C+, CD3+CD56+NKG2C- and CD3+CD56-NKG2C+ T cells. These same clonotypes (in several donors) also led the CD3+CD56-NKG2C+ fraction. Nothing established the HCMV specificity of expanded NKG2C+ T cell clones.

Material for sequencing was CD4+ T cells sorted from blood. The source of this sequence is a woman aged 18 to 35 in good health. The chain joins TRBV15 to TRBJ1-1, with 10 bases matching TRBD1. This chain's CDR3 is CATTEGQGTEAFF. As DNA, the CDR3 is TGTGCCACTACCGAGGGACAGGGGACTGAAGCTTTCTTT. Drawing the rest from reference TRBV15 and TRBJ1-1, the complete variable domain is DAMVIQNPRYQVTQFGKPVTLSCSQTLNHNVMYWYQQKSSQAPKLLFHYYDKDFNNEADTPDNFQSRRPNTSFCFLDIRSPGLGDTAMYLCATTEGQGTEAFFGQGTRLTVV.